This record looks at one T cell receptor beta chain sequence and its context. The target antigen is unknown. The source of the sample is a study of shared clonotypes between healthy human individuals. Profiling relied on immunoSEQ multiplex PCR, and the TCRdb table lists in-frame clones only, not all of them. The sample shows under 2,000,000 clones, over 85% of them seen only once. Study-level results: Naive CD4 clonotypes overlapped across a handful of donors at about 5%.

CD8 cells regarded as naive lacked CD45RO, were positively chosen for CCR7, and omitted terminally differentiated effector memory CD45RA+ cells. This CDR3 has 11 amino acids. V was cut by 0 bases and J by 6 bases, with 6 bases left in between. Germline CDR1 and CDR2: SQVTM and ANQGSEA. This receptor was taken from a man aged 18 to 30 in good health. The sequenced sample consisted of naive CD8+ T cells sorted from blood. The chain has TRBV29-1 and TRBJ2-7; D uncertain. CDR3 amino acids: CSVEDNGEQYF. The CDR3 DNA reads TGCAGCGTTGAAGACAACGGCGAGCAGTACTTC.